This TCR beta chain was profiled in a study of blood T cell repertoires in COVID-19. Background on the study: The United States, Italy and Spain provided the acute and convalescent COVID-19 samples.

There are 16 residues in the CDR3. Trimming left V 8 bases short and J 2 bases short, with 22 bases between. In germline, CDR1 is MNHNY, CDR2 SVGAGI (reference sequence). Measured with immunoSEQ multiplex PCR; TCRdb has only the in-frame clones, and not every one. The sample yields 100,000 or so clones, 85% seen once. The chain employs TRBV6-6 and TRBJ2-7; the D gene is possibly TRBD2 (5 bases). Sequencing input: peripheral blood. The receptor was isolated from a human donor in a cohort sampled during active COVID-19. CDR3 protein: CASLLNRGPATYEQYF. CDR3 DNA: TGTGCCAGCCTCCTGAACCGCGGGCCCGCTACCTACGAGCAGTACTTC.